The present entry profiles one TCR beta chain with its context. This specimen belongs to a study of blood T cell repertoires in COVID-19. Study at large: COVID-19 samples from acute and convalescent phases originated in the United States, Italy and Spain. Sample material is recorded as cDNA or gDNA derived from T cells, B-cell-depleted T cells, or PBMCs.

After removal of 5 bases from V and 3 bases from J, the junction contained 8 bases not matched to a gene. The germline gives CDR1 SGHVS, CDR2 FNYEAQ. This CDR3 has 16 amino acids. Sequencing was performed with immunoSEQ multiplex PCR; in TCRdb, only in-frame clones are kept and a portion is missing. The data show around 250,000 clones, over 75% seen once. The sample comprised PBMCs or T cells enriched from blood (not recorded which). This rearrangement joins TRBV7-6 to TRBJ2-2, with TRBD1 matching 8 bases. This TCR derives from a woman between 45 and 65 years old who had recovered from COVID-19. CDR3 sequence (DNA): TGTGCCAGCAGCGAGTTCGAGACAGGGGACACCGGGGAGCTGTTTTTT. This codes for CASSEFETGDTGELFF.